This entry lists 21 T cell receptor beta chains sequenced from one sample in a study of cytomegalovirus exposure and HLA in healthy donors. The PCR made use of 60 Vbeta and 13 Jbeta primers. Assay used: immunoSEQ multiplex PCR; TCRdb lists only in-frame clones, some missing. The sample carries 120,000 or so clones, roughly four fifths recorded once. The sample taken for sequencing was PBMCs. Receptor source: a woman aged 35 to 49 in good health and CMV-seropositive.

The CDR3 is CANGLSTDTQYF. For the CDR3, the DNA is TGTGCCAACGGACTAAGCACAGATACGCAGTATTTT. The gene calls are TRBV10-3 and TRBJ2-3; the D gene is possibly TRBD2 (6 bases). Germline-derived CDR1 and CDR2 are ENHRY and SYGVKD. Trimming removed 10 bases at V and 0 bases at J, with 8 bases between. This CDR3 region has 12 residues.

The chain has TRBV7-9 and TRBJ2-1, with D tentatively TRBD2 (5 bases). The CDR3 loop spans 15 amino acids. Deletions cut 5 bases from V and 2 bases from J, with 13 bases between. Germline CDR1 SEHNR, CDR2 FQNEAQ (reference sequence). DNA of the CDR3: TGTGCCAGCAGCGCCCAAGGGAGCCCCTACAATGAGCAGTTCTTC. It yields the protein CASSAQGSPYNEQFF.

V gene TRBV5-1 combines with J gene TRBJ2-3; D gene uncertain. Per the germline V gene, CDR1 is SGHRS and CDR2 is YFSETQ. This CDR3 is built from 14 residues. Trimming pared 3 bases from V and 6 bases from J, leaving 14 bases between. The CDR3 nucleotides read TGCGCCAGCAGCTCTACCAAGTTCGGGGATACGCAGTATTTT. Translated, it gives CASSSTKFGDTQYF.

This chain connects TRBV27 to TRBJ2-7; TRBD1 is a possible D gene (5 bases). The CDR3 contains 14 residues. V dropped 8 bases and J dropped 5 bases, with 19 bases sitting between them. CDR1 and CDR2 (germline): MNHEY, SMNVEV (reference sequence). DNA for the CDR3: TGTGCCAGCTACACAGGAAGAGCTCCTGACGAGCAGTACTTC. Protein sequence: CASYTGRAPDEQYF.

The chain combines TRBV9 with TRBJ2-5; 7 bases line up with TRBD1. Germline CDR1 and CDR2: SGDLS and YYNGEE. V lost 4 bases to trimming and J lost 4 bases; unmatched junction nucleotides: 10. The CDR3 length is 15 residues. For the CDR3, the DNA is TGTGCCAGCAGCTCAAACAGGGGCCGGGGAGAGACCCAGTACTTC. It encodes CASSSNRGRGETQYF.

The V gene is TRBV5-6, the J gene TRBJ1-4; possibly TRBD1 for D (6 bases). CDR3 length equals 14 residues. Germline V gene sequence: CDR1 SGHDT, CDR2 YYEEEE. V lost 3 bases, J lost 6 bases, and 12 bases lay in between. For the CDR3, the DNA is TGTGCCAGCAGCTCGACAGGATTGGATGAAAAACTGTTTTTT. Protein sequence: CASSSTGLDEKLFF.

The gene calls are TRBV6-5 and TRBJ1-4; possible D gene TRBD1, 5 bases. The CDR3 loop spans 14 amino acids. With 5 bases removed from V and 3 bases from J, the gap between germline ends came to 10 bases. The germline gives CDR1 MNHEY, CDR2 SVGAGI. In DNA form, the CDR3 reads TGTGCCAGCAGTGCAGGAGGGGCTAATGAAAAACTGTTTTTT. It specifies CASSAGGANEKLFF.

The chain uses TRBV7-6 and TRBJ1-3, with 7 nucleotides matching TRBD1. The V and J ends lost 3 bases and 1 base, in that order; junction bases with no gene match: 3. The CDR3 consists of 15 residues. The germline gives CDR1 SGHVS, CDR2 FNYEAQ. For the CDR3, the DNA is TGTGCCAGCAGCTTGAAGACAGGGTCTGGAAACACCATATATTTT. Amino acid sequence: CASSLKTGSGNTIYF.

V and J are TRBV18 and TRBJ2-7; 13 nucleotides line up with TRBD2. Germline CDR1 and CDR2: KGHSH and LQKENI. CDR3 size: 15 residues. Germline trimming cut 6 bases from V and 3 bases from J; bases unmatched to any gene: 5. CDR3 protein: CASSRTSGSNYEQYF. Written as DNA, the CDR3 is TGTGCCAGCTCGCGGACTAGCGGGAGTAACTACGAGCAGTACTTC. Full variable domain (remainder filled in from reference TRBV18 and TRBJ2-7): NAGVMQNPRHLVRRRGQEARLRCSPMKGHSHVYWYRQLPEEGLKFMVYLQKENIIDESGMPKERFSAEFPKEGPSILRIQQVVRGDSAAYFCASSRTSGSNYEQYFGPGTRLTVT.

The rearrangement links TRBV9 to TRBJ2-1; 11 bases align to TRBD2. CDR1 is SGDLS, CDR2 YYNGEE, per germline. The ends lost 3 bases at V and 8 bases at J; junction bases unmatched: 7. The CDR3 spans 15 residues. DNA of the CDR3: TGTGCCAGCAGCGCCCCGGGACTAGCGGAGGATGAGCAGTTCTTC. Translating it yields CASSAPGLAEDEQFF.

This clone was found once. This chain uses TRBV6-1 with TRBJ2-2, with 8 bases identical to TRBD2. This CDR3 contains 15 residues. Germline V gene sequence: CDR1 MNHNS, CDR2 SASEGT. With V trimmed by 9 bases and J by 3 bases, 9 bases remained unmatched. The CDR3 DNA reads as TGTGCCAGTAGGCGAACTAGCGGAGACACCGGGGAGCTGTTTTTT. The encoded protein is CASRRTSGDTGELFF.

As to this clone: A junction end diverges from the germline sequence, so it may reflect a read error. The gene calls are TRBV6-1 and TRBJ1-5, with TRBD1 matching 7 bases. Germline CDR1 MNHNS, CDR2 SASEGT. CDR3 length: 14 amino acids. CDR3 nucleotides: TGTGCCAGCAGCGAAGCAGGGGGTCGGCAGCCCCAGCATTTT. Residues: CASSEAGGRQPQHF.

The chain couples TRBV6-1 to TRBJ2-7, with a possible D match to TRBD2 (5 bases). Germline loops: CDR1 MNHNS, CDR2 SASEGT. The CDR3 runs to 13 residues. The V gene lost 6 bases and the J gene lost 2 bases, with 11 bases spanning the gap. The CDR3, as DNA: TGTGCCAGCAGCGGGAACCTAGCCTACGAGCAGTACTTC. It is translated as CASSGNLAYEQYF.

V is TRBV30 and J is TRBJ1-2, with 7 bases identical to TRBD1. The ends lost 5 bases at V and 2 bases at J; junction bases unmatched: 8. The CDR3 consists of 14 residues. Germline lookup yields CDR1 GTSNPN and CDR2 SVGIG (reference sequence). CDR3 in amino acids: CAWSGGSGNYGYTF. The CDR3 DNA reads TGTGCCTGGTCAGGGGGGTCGGGAAACTATGGCTACACCTTC.

The chain links TRBV30 to TRBJ2-2; the D gene is possibly TRBD2 (5 bases). CDR3 length: 12 amino acids. V was trimmed by 4 bases and J by 7 bases, leaving 10 bases between them. Germline CDR1 GTSNPN, CDR2 SVGIG (reference sequence). Here the CDR3 reads CAWIGVDGELFF. In DNA, the CDR3 is TGTGCCTGGATCGGGGTGGACGGGGAGCTGTTTTTT.

This clone showed up many times. The rearrangement links TRBV19 to TRBJ1-2; 12 positions agree with TRBD1. Germline CDR1 is LNHDA and CDR2 is SQIVND (reference sequence). The CDR3 loop spans 16 amino acids. V lost 3 bases, J lost 7 bases, and 9 bases stayed unmatched. The CDR3 is CASSIPGQGATGGYTF. CDR3 nucleotide sequence: TGTGCCAGTAGTATTCCGGGACAGGGGGCGACGGGTGGCTACACCTTC.

The chain has TRBV1 and TRBJ2-7; the D call TRBD2 from the table was never checked on the DNA. TRBV1 is listed as a pseudogene. The CDR3 totals 14 residues. The CDR3 DNA sequence: TGCACCAGCAGCCTAGCGGGAGTACCTCGCGAGCAGTACTTC. Translation: CTSSLAGVPREQYF.

The chain joins TRBV30 to TRBJ2-3; D perhaps matches TRBD2 (7 bases). Between the trimmed V and J ends, which lost 3 bases and 3 bases, there was a span of 22 bases. CDR1 and CDR2 (germline): GTSNPN, SVGIG (reference sequence). The CDR3 extends over 17 amino acids. CDR3 sequence: CAWSGLGGGPETDTQYF. CDR3 nucleotide sequence: TGTGCCTGGAGCGGTTTAGGGGGAGGGCCTGAGACAGATACGCAGTATTTT.

The chain has TRBV28 and TRBJ2-1, with TRBD1 matching over 10 bases. CDR3 length: 13 amino acids. J gave up 9 bases and V 8 bases, and 7 bases lay outside the gene matches. Germline V lookup: CDR1 MDHEN, CDR2 SYDVKM. The DNA of the CDR3 is TGTGCCAGCGACAGGGGGCAGTTGTTTGAGCAGTTCTTC. Encoded protein: CASDRGQLFEQFF.

The gene calls are TRBV5-1 and TRBJ2-3, with 9 bases identical to TRBD1. CDR3 length: 15 residues. From germline, CDR1 is SGHRS and CDR2 YFSETQ. V shed 4 bases, J shed 3 bases, and the junction held 6 bases outside the gene matches. CDR3 coding DNA: TGCGCCAGCAGCCCAGGACAGGGGATTACAGATACGCAGTATTTT. Translated, it gives CASSPGQGITDTQYF.

The chain links TRBV28 to TRBJ1-2, with TRBD1 matching 7 bases. The J segment lost 4 bases and the V segment lost 5 bases, leaving 10 bases of the junction unmatched. Germline V gives CDR1 MDHEN, CDR2 SYDVKM. The CDR3 contains 15 residues. The CDR3 DNA follows: TGTGCCAGCAGTCCGCTCGACAGGGCCCTCTATGGCTACACCTTC. Translation: CASSPLDRALYGYTF.